These 21 T cell receptor beta chains originate from one sample sequenced in a study of blood T cell repertoires in COVID-19. Repertoires were generated with immunoSEQ multiplex PCR, while TCRdb's copy carries only in-frame clones and drops some. The sample holds around 200,000 clones, roughly 88% seen once. Sequences were obtained from peripheral blood. All receptors come from a man in his fifties or sixties with acute or convalescent COVID-19.

This sequence joins TRBV28 and TRBJ2-3; TRBD2 matches at 7 bases. The CDR3 is 14 amino acids. CDR1 and CDR2 from the germline V gene are MDHEN and SYDVKM. V was pared by 7 bases and J by 3 bases, with 7 bases of the junction left unmatched. In DNA form, the CDR3 reads TGTGCCAGCACCCCGGGGGGTTCAACAGATACGCAGTATTTT. Its translation is CASTPGGSTDTQYF.

V and J are TRBV7-2 and TRBJ2-7; possible D gene TRBD1, 6 bases. This CDR3 comprises 16 residues. The V gene lost 5 bases and the J gene lost 0 bases, with 17 bases spanning the gap. From germline, CDR1 is SGHTA and CDR2 FQGNSA. This CDR3 is CASSPSRQASSYEQYF. DNA of the CDR3: TGTGCCAGCAGCCCCTCCCGACAGGCTAGCTCCTACGAGCAGTACTTC.

V gene TRBV7-9 combines with J gene TRBJ1-6, with TRBD1 identical over 9 bases. The CDR3 spans 15 residues. The V gene's germline CDR1 is SEHNR and CDR2 FQNEAQ (reference sequence). After removal of 4 bases from V and 6 bases from J, the junction contained 4 bases not matched to a gene. The CDR3 is CASSSQTGGNSPLHF. The CDR3 DNA reads TGTGCCAGCAGCTCACAGACAGGGGGTAATTCACCCCTCCACTTT.

Points on this clone: Sequence at one end of the junction differs from germline and may be a read error. The chain is built from TRBV7-2 and TRBJ1-1; 11 bases agree with TRBD1. The CDR3 consists of 14 residues. The germline gives CDR1 SGHTA, CDR2 FQGNSA. CDR3: CASSPGQGARSHYF. In DNA form, the CDR3 reads TGTGCCAGCAGCCCAGGACAGGGGGCCCGATCCCACTATTTT. The full variable domain, with the rest looked up from reference TRBV7-2 and TRBJ1-1, is GAGVSQSPSNKVTEKGKDVELRCDPISGHTALYWYRQSLGQGLEFLIYFQGNSAPDKSGLPSDRFSAERTGGSVSTLTIQRTQQEDSAVYLCASSPGQGARSHYFGQGTRLTVV.

The chain carries TRBV5-5 and TRBJ2-7; a possible D gene is TRBD2 (5 bases). The CDR3 sequence is 15 residues long. Looked up from germline, CDR1 is SGHKS and CDR2 is YYEKEE (reference sequence). Trimming took off 4 bases at V and 0 bases at J, with 14 bases between the two ends. The DNA of the CDR3 is TGTGCCAGCAGCATCTTAAGCGGAAGCTCCTACGAGCAGTACTTC. As protein: CASSILSGSSYEQYF.

This sequence joins TRBV27 and TRBJ2-2; tentative D call: TRBD2 (6 bases). The CDR3 runs to 15 residues. Trimming removed 5 bases at V and 6 bases at J, with 16 bases between. Germline CDR1 and CDR2: MNHEY and SMNVEV (reference sequence). The CDR3 loop reads CASSRAGLTPGELFF. The CDR3 DNA reads TGTGCCAGCAGTCGGGCGGGACTGACACCCGGGGAGCTGTTTTTT.

The chain couples TRBV5-1 to TRBJ1-3; maybe TRBD1 (6 bases). The V end was cut by 4 bases, the J end by 0 bases, with 8 bases between. CDR3 length: 14 residues. The germline CDR1 and CDR2 sequences are SGHRS and YFSETQ. The CDR3, as DNA: TGCGCCAGCAGCCAGGGGACCTCTGGAAACACCATATATTTT. The encoded protein is CASSQGTSGNTIYF.

The chain carries TRBV5-5 and TRBJ1-2, with D maybe TRBD1 (6 bases). This CDR3 is built from 15 residues. V gave up 0 bases and J gave up 8 bases, with 17 bases separating them. Per the germline V gene, CDR1 is SGHKS and CDR2 is YYEKEE (reference sequence). The CDR3: CASSLGGRRVGGYTF. The CDR3 coding sequence is TGTGCCAGCAGCTTGGGGGGGCGCAGGGTCGGAGGCTACACCTTC. The full variable domain, with the rest looked up from reference TRBV5-5 and TRBJ1-2, is DAGVTQSPTHLIKTRGQQVTLRCSPISGHKSVSWYQQVLGQGPQFIFQYYEKEERGRGNFPDRFSARQFPNYSSELNVNALLLGDSALYLCASSLGGRRVGGYTFGSGTRLTVV.

This chain connects TRBV27 to TRBJ1-4; D ambiguous. The CDR3 runs 14 residues. V lost 1 base to trimming and J lost 0 bases, with 3 bases between them. CDR1 is MNHEY and CDR2 is SMNVEV in the germline V gene (reference sequence). CDR3 protein: CASSLWPTNEKLFF. DNA for the CDR3: TGTGCCAGCAGTTTATGGCCAACTAATGAAAAACTGTTTTTT. Complete variable domain (other parts from reference TRBV27 and TRBJ1-4): EAQVTQNPRYLITVTGKKLTVTCSQNMNHEYMSWYRQDPGLGLRQIYYSMNVEVTDKGDVPEGYKVSRKEKRNFPLILESPSPNQTSLYFCASSLWPTNEKLFFGSGTQLSVL.

The J gene is TRBJ2-3, the V gene TRBV7-2; a possible D gene is TRBD1 (5 bases). The V gene's germline CDR1 is SGHTA and CDR2 FQGNSA. The CDR3 runs 14 residues. Between the trimmed V and J ends, which lost 5 bases and 4 bases, there was a span of 13 bases. CDR3 coding DNA: TGTGCCAGCAGCCCCCGCCCAGGGCCAGATACGCAGTATTTT. Its protein product is CASSPRPGPDTQYF. Based on the CDR3 plus reference TRBV7-2 and TRBJ2-3, the full variable domain is GAGVSQSPSNKVTEKGKDVELRCDPISGHTALYWYRQSLGQGLEFLIYFQGNSAPDKSGLPSDRFSAERTGGSVSTLTIQRTQQEDSAVYLCASSPRPGPDTQYFGPGTRLTVL.

Remarks on this clone: Other DNA sequences of this sample code for an identical CDR3. This rearrangement joins TRBV7-3 to TRBJ2-2; 8 bases are a match to TRBD2. The CDR3 runs to 16 residues. CDR1 and CDR2 (germline): SGHTA, FQGTGA. The junction had 5 bases not matched to a gene; V was cut back by 2 bases and J by 3 bases. CDR3 sequence reads: CASSLGTSGYTGELFF. The CDR3 coding sequence is TGTGCCAGCAGCTTAGGTACTAGCGGATACACCGGGGAGCTGTTTTTT.

Here the CDR3 DNA reads TGTGCCAGCAGTCCAGGCGGGCTACGGGAGACCCAGTACTTC. Residues: CASSPGGLRETQYF. V usage is TRBV11-2 and J usage is TRBJ2-5, with D possibly matching TRBD2 (5 bases). The CDR3 is 14 amino acids. Per the germline V gene, CDR1 is SGHAT and CDR2 is FQNNGV. The V and J ends lost 6 bases and 5 bases respectively, with 16 bases between them.

The rearrangement joins TRBV2 to TRBJ1-5; D call uncertain. CDR1 is SNHLY and CDR2 is FYNNEI in the germline V gene. Trimming removed 3 bases from V and 3 bases from J, with 12 bases in between. This CDR3 spans 15 amino acids. The DNA of the CDR3 is TGTGCCAGCAGTGAGAACCACCTACCCAATCAGCCCCAGCATTTT. Amino acid sequence: CASSENHLPNQPQHF.

This chain links TRBV28 with TRBJ2-1, with 7 bases identical to TRBD2. The CDR3 has 18 residues. Germline CDR1 and CDR2: MDHEN and SYDVKM. Losses at the gene ends were 2 bases for V and 8 bases for J; bases not matched to a gene: 18. The CDR3 here is CASSLMPAFAGASDEQFF. The CDR3 DNA is TGTGCCAGCAGTTTAATGCCCGCTTTTGCGGGAGCGTCGGATGAGCAGTTCTTC.

The J gene is TRBJ1-2, the V gene TRBV19; D may be TRBD1 (6 bases). The V end lost 3 bases, the J end lost 6 bases, and 11 bases lay between the germline ends. Germline CDR1 LNHDA, CDR2 SQIVND (reference sequence). The CDR3 totals 13 residues. Written as DNA, the CDR3 is TGTGCCAGTAGTATTCTCAGGGGAGATGGCTACACCTTC. Translation gives CASSILRGDGYTF.

The chain has TRBV10-3 and TRBJ1-4; 8 bases are shared with TRBD1. J gave up 7 bases and V 5 bases, and 6 bases lay outside the gene matches. This CDR3 has 14 amino acids. Germline lookup yields CDR1 ENHRY and CDR2 SYGVKD. CDR3 DNA sequence: TGTGCCATCAGTTCCCCCACAGGGGGTGAAAAACTGTTTTTT. This gives the protein CAISSPTGGEKLFF.

The rearrangement links TRBV9 to TRBJ2-5; TRBD2 might be the D (6 bases). V lost 0 bases and J lost 3, with 9 bases in between. Germline-derived CDR1 and CDR2 are SGDLS and YYNGEE. This CDR3 contains 14 residues. The CDR3 coding sequence is TGTGCCAGCAGCGTAGGGACTATCGAAGAGACCCAGTACTTC. It specifies CASSVGTIEETQYF.

In this sample, this clone turned up once. The chain has TRBV27 and TRBJ2-1, with D possibly matching TRBD1 (6 bases). The ends were cut back, 5 bases at V and 6 bases at J, with 20 bases in the middle. Germline CDR1 is MNHEY and CDR2 is SMNVEV (reference sequence). The CDR3 runs to 16 residues. CDR3 sequence (DNA): TGTGCCAGCAGTGCACCCTCATTACAGGGAACCAATGAGCAGTTCTTC. Translated: CASSAPSLQGTNEQFF.

The J gene is TRBJ1-5, the V gene TRBV28; tentative D call: TRBD1 (6 bases). Trimming cost V 7 bases and J 6 bases, with 13 bases left between them. This CDR3 is 13 amino acids long. CDR1 MDHEN and CDR2 SYDVKM come from the germline V gene. The DNA for the CDR3 is TGTGCCAGCAACTTCAGGGGCGGTCAGCCCCAGCATTTT. This codes for CASNFRGGQPQHF.

The chain couples TRBV13 to TRBJ2-3; 12 nucleotides align to TRBD2. V shed 1 base and J 3 bases; nucleotides not matched to a gene: 17. The CDR3 spans 21 residues. The germline V gene has CDR1 PRHDT and CDR2 FYEKMQ (reference sequence). The CDR3 coding sequence is TGTGCCAGCAGCTTAGATCTTAAGACGACTAGCGGGAGTGTGGTTACAGATACGCAGTATTTT. Its protein is CASSLDLKTTSGSVVTDTQYF. Full variable domain (missing parts from reference TRBV13 and TRBJ2-3): AAGVIQSPRHLIKEKRETATLKCYPIPRHDTVYWYQQGPGQDPQFLISFYEKMQSDKGSIPDRFSAQQFSDYHSELNMSSLELGDSALYFCASSLDLKTTSGSVVTDTQYFGPGTRLTVL.

The chain carries TRBV6-5 and TRBJ1-1, with 8 bases identical to TRBD1. Germline trimming cut 6 bases from V and 1 base from J; bases unmatched to any gene: 7. The CDR3 has 15 amino acids. The germline CDR1 and CDR2 sequences are MNHEY and SVGAGI. The CDR3 is CASRPGGRGNTEAFF. Written as DNA, the CDR3 is TGTGCCAGCAGACCAGGGGGCCGGGGGAACACTGAAGCTTTCTTT.